This T cell receptor (beta chain) was sequenced in a study of blood T cell repertoires in COVID-19. Study details: Samples came from the United States, Italy and Spain, spanning acute and convalescent COVID-19. Sources were T cells, B-cell-depleted T cells, or PBMCs; the material itself was cDNA or gDNA.

Original processing methods: For nucleated cells, counts were estimated from reference gene primer amplification. Sequencing was performed with immunoSEQ multiplex PCR; in TCRdb, only in-frame clones are kept and a portion is missing. D and trimming were read from the DNA, whereas the V and J calls and clone size are those reported in that table. The sample has about 190,000 clones, about nine tenths seen once. The TCR originated in a man between 45 and 60 years old with acute or convalescent COVID-19. The sequenced sample was peripheral blood.

The CDR3 sequence: CASISGVMNTEAFF. The CDR3 coding sequence is TGTGCCAGTATTAGCGGGGTAATGAACACTGAAGCTTTCTTT. This chain joins TRBV19 and TRBJ1-1; D gene uncertain. V lost 7 bases to trimming and J lost 0 bases, with 12 bases between them. Germline lookup yields CDR1 LNHDA and CDR2 SQIVND (reference sequence). This CDR3 is 14 amino acids long.